A selection of T cell receptor beta chains follows, all from one sample in a study of cytomegalovirus exposure and HLA in healthy donors. This table comes from immunoSEQ multiplex PCR, and its TCRdb copy is limited to in-frame clones, with some not included. The table includes some 160,000 clones, approximately 68% detected once. Sequences were obtained from PBMCs. These receptors were obtained from a man between 60 and 75 years old in good health and CMV-seronegative. CDR3s include the opening cysteine and the closing phenylalanine or tryptophan. A D gene is named only where the DNA matches it firmly. Size tells how often a clone was seen (once, few, many) or the class of an expanded clone, and some rows leave it out.

D: TRBD1; J: TRBJ2-2; size: few; V: TRBV5-4; CDR3: CASSTTQGARYTGELFF; DNA: TGTGCCAGCAGCACAACACAGGGGGCGCGGTACACCGGGGAGCTGTTTTTT
D: -; J: TRBJ2-3; size: -; V: TRBV27; CDR3: CASSLTPGVNGYTDTQYF; DNA: TGTGCCAGCAGTTTAACCCCCGGGGTCAACGGGTACACAGATACGCAGTATTTT
D: TRBD1; J: TRBJ1-2; size: few; V: TRBV30; CDR3: CAWSRDRGKAGYTF; DNA: TGTGCCTGGAGCCGGGACAGGGGGAAGGCTGGCTACACCTTC
D: -; J: TRBJ2-1; size: -; V: TRBV28; CDR3: CASSGTDQGNEQFF; DNA: TGTGCTTCCTCCGGGACGGATCAGGGGAATGAGCAGTTCTTC
D: -; J: TRBJ2-5; size: -; V: TRBV7-2; CDR3: CASSSRQGGGETQYF; DNA: TGTGCCAGCAGCTCGCGGCAGGGAGGGGGAGAGACCCAGTACTTC
D: TRBD1; J: TRBJ1-5; size: -; V: TRBV18; CDR3: CASSPGQGIGQPQHF; DNA: TGTGCCAGCTCACCGGGACAGGGGATCGGACAGCCCCAGCATTTT
D: TRBD1; J: TRBJ1-5; size: -; V: TRBV4-1; CDR3: CASSQVDRGASQPQHF; DNA: TGCGCCAGCAGCCAAGTCGACAGGGGTGCGAGTCAGCCCCAGCATTTT
D: -; J: TRBJ1-1; size: -; V: TRBV29-1; CDR3: CSSREGNTEAFF; DNA: TGCAGTTCCAGGGAAGGGAACACTGAAGCTTTCTTT
D: -; J: TRBJ2-1; size: once; V: TRBV7-9; CDR3: CASSLSSSYNEQFF; DNA: TGTGCCAGCAGCTTATCTAGCTCCTACAATGAGCAGTTCTTC
D: TRBD2; J: TRBJ2-7; size: -; V: TRBV12-5; CDR3: CASGLGGTNHEQYF; DNA: TGTGCTAGTGGTTTGGGGGGGACTAACCACGAGCAGTACTTC
D: -; J: TRBJ2-6; size: -; V: TRBV5-1; CDR3: CASSLVGASRSGANVLTF; DNA: TGCGCCAGCAGCTTGGTAGGGGCCTCTCGCTCTGGGGCCAACGTCCTGACTTTC
D: TRBD1; J: TRBJ1-2; size: -; V: TRBV27; CDR3: CASSAADRAYGYTF; DNA: TGTGCCAGCAGTGCCGCTGACAGGGCCTATGGCTACACCTTC
D: -; J: TRBJ1-2; size: -; V: TRBV20-1; CDR3: CSLRDYGYTF; DNA: TGCAGTCTCAGGGATTATGGCTACACCTTC